One and the same sample provided the 28 T cell receptor beta chains below, sequenced in a study of cytomegalovirus exposure and HLA in healthy donors. PCR was performed using 60 Vbeta and 13 Jbeta primers. Sequencing was performed with immunoSEQ multiplex PCR; in TCRdb, only in-frame clones are kept and a portion is missing. The sample lists about 69,000 clones, about 70% occurring once. Material for sequencing was PBMCs. These receptors were collected from a woman younger than 45 in good health and CMV-seronegative.

This rearrangement joins TRBV9 to TRBJ2-3, with 7 bases that match TRBD2. Trimming at V came to 0 bases and at J to 2 bases, leaving 9 bases not matched to a gene. This CDR3 region has 17 residues. Germline V gives CDR1 SGDLS, CDR2 YYNGEE. CDR3 loop: CASSVGAQRDHTDTQYF. The DNA of the CDR3 is TGTGCCAGCAGCGTAGGGGCCCAGCGGGATCACACAGATACGCAGTATTTT.

CDR3 residues: CASRDITTSYNSPLHF. In DNA form, the CDR3 reads TGCGCCAGCAGGGACATTACAACCTCCTATAATTCACCCCTCCACTTT. The chain links TRBV5-1 to TRBJ1-6; D might be TRBD1 (5 bases). CDR1 and CDR2 from the germline V gene are SGHRS and YFSETQ. This CDR3 is built from 16 residues. The V and J ends lost 5 bases and 0 bases respectively, with 12 bases between them.

This clone was detected only a few times. The gene calls are TRBV6-5 and TRBJ2-7; maybe TRBD2 (6 bases). Between the trimmed V and J ends, which lost 0 bases and 5 bases, there was a span of 8 bases. Germline V gene lookup returns CDR1 MNHEY and CDR2 SVGAGI. CDR3 size: 13 residues. The CDR3 here is CASSYSEGNEQYF. In DNA form, the CDR3 reads TGTGCCAGCAGTTACTCGGAGGGTAACGAGCAGTACTTC.

The chain has TRBV10-2 and TRBJ2-4; TRBD1 is a possible D gene (5 bases). V lost 3 bases and J 7 bases, leaving 10 bases between the germline ends. Germline CDR1 reads WSHSY; CDR2 reads SAAADI. The CDR3 runs 13 residues. DNA for the CDR3: TGCGCCAGCAGTGATGACCAGGGTAACATTCAGTACTTC. It yields the protein CASSDDQGNIQYF.

This CDR3 reads CASSFLDRLSTDTQYF. In DNA form, the CDR3 reads TGTGCCAGCAGTTTCCTGGACAGACTGAGCACAGATACGCAGTATTTT. The gene calls are TRBV6-5 and TRBJ2-3, with D tentatively TRBD1 (6 bases). This CDR3 region has 16 residues. The germline gives CDR1 MNHEY, CDR2 SVGAGI. V was pared by 4 bases and J by 0 bases, with 14 bases between.

The chain joins TRBV29-1 to TRBJ2-7, with TRBD1 matching over 10 bases. CDR1 is SQVTM, CDR2 ANQGSEA, per germline. V shed 6 bases, J shed 2 bases, and the junction held 10 bases outside the gene matches. This CDR3 has 15 residues. DNA for the CDR3: TGCAGCGTCGCCAAAACAGGGACAGGGGCCTACGAGCAGTACTTC. Translating it yields CSVAKTGTGAYEQYF.

The chain combines TRBV28 with TRBJ2-6; D remains ambiguous. The CDR3 covers 16 residues. In germline, CDR1 is MDHEN, CDR2 SYDVKM. Trimming removed 1 base from V and 2 bases from J, with 9 bases in between. CDR3 bases: TGTGCCAGCAGTTTATCCTTGGAGACTGGGGCCAACGTCCTGACTTTC. Its protein is CASSLSLETGANVLTF.

To note about this clone: No conserved phenylalanine or tryptophan is present at the end of the CDR3, so a read error is the likely explanation. This chain uses TRBV27 with TRBJ1-5, with 9 bases aligning to TRBD1. The ends lost 3 bases at V and 4 bases at J; junction bases unmatched: 1. Germline lookup yields CDR1 MNHEY and CDR2 SMNVEV (reference sequence). This CDR3 contains 14 residues. CDR3 sequence reads: CASSLGQGNQPQHV. In DNA form, the CDR3 reads TGTGCCAGCAGTTTGGGACAGGGAAATCAGCCCCAGCATGTT.

This clone was seen only a few times. The V and J genes are TRBV4-1 and TRBJ2-6, with a tentative D call TRBD1 (5 bases). This CDR3 comprises 17 residues. V shed 4 bases and J shed 0 bases, with 13 bases lying between them. Germline-derived CDR1 and CDR2 are MGHRA and YSYEKL. The CDR3 DNA follows: TGCGCCAGCAGCCGACTGCAGGGTAGCTCTGGGGCCAACGTCCTGACTTTC. Encoded protein: CASSRLQGSSGANVLTF.

The chain joins TRBV7-2 to TRBJ2-7; 7 bases match TRBD1. V gave up 5 bases and J gave up 2 bases; unmatched junction bases: 6. Germline loops: CDR1 SGHTA, CDR2 FQGNSA. The CDR3 spans 14 residues. CDR3 protein: CASSPQTGTYEQYF. The CDR3 DNA sequence: TGTGCCAGCAGCCCCCAGACAGGGACCTACGAGCAGTACTTC.

The chain uses TRBV19 and TRBJ2-2; D uncertain. Trimming removed 0 bases from V and 2 bases from J, with 7 bases in between. Germline loops: CDR1 LNHDA, CDR2 SQIVND (reference sequence). The CDR3 consists of 15 residues. The CDR3 bases are TGTGCCAGTAGTATAGATGGCAGAAACACCGGGGAGCTGTTTTTT. This codes for CASSIDGRNTGELFF.

This clone appeared a single time. The chain recombines TRBV5-1 with TRBJ1-3; 7 nucleotides line up with TRBD1. Germline V gene lookup returns CDR1 SGHRS and CDR2 YFSETQ. Trimming at V came to 0 bases and at J to 4 bases, leaving 4 bases not matched to a gene. This CDR3 comprises 15 residues. The CDR3 DNA reads as TGCGCCAGCAGCTTGGAGGGGGCGCAGGGAAACACCATATATTTT. Translated: CASSLEGAQGNTIYF.

The gene calls are TRBV18 and TRBJ1-6, with D maybe TRBD1 (5 bases). CDR1 KGHSH and CDR2 LQKENI come from the germline V gene. V gave up 4 bases and J gave up 11 bases, with 18 bases separating them. The CDR3 is 15 amino acids. Here the CDR3 DNA reads TGTGCCAGCTCACAAACTGGGCAGAGCAGGGCACCCCTCCACTTT. Translating it yields CASSQTGQSRAPLHF.

This chain links TRBV27 with TRBJ1-1; D is unclear. Germline loops: CDR1 MNHEY, CDR2 SMNVEV (reference sequence). V was clipped by 5 bases and J by 5 bases, with 15 bases between them. The CDR3 length is 14 residues. CDR3 sequence reads: CASSPNNDMTEAFF. The CDR3, as DNA: TGTGCCAGCAGTCCGAACAACGATATGACTGAAGCTTTCTTT.

This sequence joins TRBV30 and TRBJ1-2; D not certain. The CDR3 contains 13 residues. V shed 2 bases and J shed 9 bases, with 16 bases lying between them. Germline loops: CDR1 GTSNPN, CDR2 SVGIG (reference sequence). Written as DNA, the CDR3 is TGTGCCTGGAGTAGGAAAGGACTCCAGAGCTACACCTTC. Protein: CAWSRKGLQSYTF.

The chain links TRBV30 to TRBJ1-1, with TRBD1 matching over 8 bases. Germline loops: CDR1 GTSNPN, CDR2 SVGIG (reference sequence). The ends lost 6 bases at V and 8 bases at J; junction bases unmatched: 14. The CDR3 has 14 residues. CDR3 protein: CACHRDRLSLEAFF. CDR3 DNA: TGTGCCTGCCACCGGGACAGGTTATCTTTAGAAGCTTTCTTT.

This chain connects TRBV4-1 to TRBJ2-7; 11 nucleotides agree with TRBD2. V was clipped by 0 bases and J by 3 bases; unmatched bases: 4. Germline V gene sequence: CDR1 MGHRA, CDR2 YSYEKL. CDR3 size: 16 residues. CDR3 region: CASSQEASGGFYEQYF. For the CDR3, the DNA is TGCGCCAGCAGCCAAGAGGCTAGCGGGGGGTTCTACGAGCAGTACTTC.

The CDR3 DNA is TGCGCCAGCAGCTTGGGCCCGGGACTAGCGGCAAATGAGCAGTTCTTC. Translated, it gives CASSLGPGLAANEQFF. The genes are TRBV5-1 and TRBJ2-1, with 11 positions matching TRBD2. The germline gives CDR1 SGHRS, CDR2 YFSETQ. The CDR3 consists of 16 residues. The V and J ends lost 0 bases and 7 bases, in that order; junction bases with no gene match: 6. Supplemented by reference TRBV5-1 and TRBJ2-1, the full variable domain reads KAGVTQTPRYLIKTRGQQVTLSCSPISGHRSVSWYQQTPGQGLQFLFEYFSETQRNKGNFPGRFSGRQFSNSRSEMNVSTLELGDSALYLCASSLGPGLAANEQFFGPGTRLTVL.

The rearrangement joins TRBV30 to TRBJ2-3, with a weak D call TRBD1 (5 bases). Germline V gene sequence: CDR1 GTSNPN, CDR2 SVGIG (reference sequence). With 0 bases removed from V and 6 bases from J, the gap between germline ends came to 13 bases. The CDR3 is made up of 14 amino acids. The CDR3 nucleotides are TGTGCCTGGAGTGTACAGGTTATCGGGGATACGCAGTATTTT. Its protein product is CAWSVQVIGDTQYF.

The chain couples TRBV6-1 to TRBJ2-7; maybe TRBD2 (6 bases). The germline V gene encodes CDR1 MNHNS and CDR2 SASEGT. The CDR3 spans 15 residues. V was shortened by 5 bases and J by 1 base, with 15 bases between the two germline ends. The CDR3 DNA sequence: TGTGCCAGCAGTCCCCCGGGAGAACAGTCCTACGAGCAGTACTTC. It specifies CASSPPGEQSYEQYF.

A few counts support this clone. The chain joins TRBV29-1 to TRBJ1-1; perhaps TRBD1 as D (5 bases). The germline V gene encodes CDR1 SQVTM and CDR2 ANQGSEA. V lost 3 bases and J lost 1, with 15 bases in between. The CDR3 totals 15 residues. As DNA, the CDR3 is TGCAGCGTTGACAGATCGGGGGTAGGGAACACTGAAGCTTTCTTT. Amino acid sequence: CSVDRSGVGNTEAFF.

This chain joins TRBV29-1 and TRBJ1-1; D is uncertain. CDR1 is SQVTM and CDR2 is ANQGSEA in the germline V gene. CDR3 size: 13 residues. The V gene lost 1 base and the J gene lost 4 bases, with 10 bases spanning the gap. CDR3 coding DNA: TGCAGCGTTGAAGTTCAGGAGGGCACTGAAGCTTTCTTT. Protein sequence: CSVEVQEGTEAFF.

Only a few counts were recorded for this clone. This sequence joins TRBV4-1 and TRBJ1-5; perhaps TRBD1 as D (6 bases). The CDR3 is made up of 15 amino acids. In germline, CDR1 is MGHRA, CDR2 YSYEKL. Trimming pared 1 base from V and 7 bases from J, leaving 14 bases between. The CDR3 DNA follows: TGCGCCAGCAGCCAAGGAATCGGGGGGCTCCAGCCCCAGCATTTT. Amino acid sequence: CASSQGIGGLQPQHF.

This clone has more than one count but fewer than ten. The genes are TRBV28 and TRBJ2-7, with D unclear. The V and J ends lost 3 bases and 6 bases respectively, with 12 bases between them. The germline CDR1 and CDR2 sequences are MDHEN and SYDVKM. The CDR3 is 13 residues long. The chain's CDR3 is CASSFRYLGEQYF. DNA of the CDR3: TGTGCCAGCAGTTTCCGGTATCTTGGCGAGCAGTACTTC. Full variable domain (outside the CDR3, taken from reference TRBV28 and TRBJ2-7): DVKVTQSSRYLVKRTGEKVFLECVQDMDHENMFWYRQDPGLGLRLIYFSYDVKMKEKGDIPEGYSVSREKKERFSLILESASTNQTSMYLCASSFRYLGEQYFGPGTRLTVT.

The chain couples TRBV27 to TRBJ2-7; D is ambiguous. The CDR3 has 14 residues. Germline lookup yields CDR1 MNHEY and CDR2 SMNVEV (reference sequence). Trimming stripped 4 bases from V and 0 bases from J, with 10 bases between. The CDR3 DNA sequence: TGTGCCAGCAGTTCTCCACACAGCTCCTACGAGCAGTACTTC. As protein: CASSSPHSSYEQYF.

The V call is TRBV5-1, the J call TRBJ2-7, with D tentatively TRBD1 (5 bases). The V gene lost 4 bases and the J gene lost 4 bases, with 9 bases spanning the gap. The germline V gene encodes CDR1 SGHRS and CDR2 YFSETQ. The CDR3 is made up of 12 amino acids. CDR3 in amino acids: CASSPREYEQYF. CDR3 coding DNA: TGCGCCAGCAGCCCCAGGGAATACGAGCAGTACTTC.

The V gene is TRBV7-9, the J gene TRBJ2-7, with 11 nucleotides matching TRBD1. After removal of 5 bases from V and 6 bases from J, the junction contained 6 bases not matched to a gene. CDR1 and CDR2 from the germline V gene are SEHNR and FQNEAQ (reference sequence). The CDR3 consists of 14 residues. Written as DNA, the CDR3 is TGTGCCAGCAGCCGCGGGACAGGGGGGGCCGAGCAGTACTTC. Translating it yields CASSRGTGGAEQYF.

This clone occurred a few times. The chain couples TRBV6-4 to TRBJ2-3, with TRBD2 as a possible D gene (5 bases). Trimming shortened V by 3 bases and J by 3 bases, and 10 bases separated the two germline ends. The CDR3 totals 14 residues. Germline assignment: CDR1 MRHNA and CDR2 SNTAGT. The CDR3 DNA follows: TGTGCCAGCAGTGAATCAGCGGAAACAGATACGCAGTATTTT. Protein: CASSESAETDTQYF.